This is a list of T cell receptor beta chains from one sample in a study of control samples from healthy donors and cancer patients. Profiling relied on immunoSEQ multiplex PCR, and the TCRdb table lists in-frame clones only, not all of them. Of around 79,000 clones in the sample, under 95% are singletons; the top ten hold roughly 1.3%. The sequenced sample consisted of PBMCs. The receptors derive from a woman between 40 and 50 years old with lung cancer. CDR3s leave out the opening cysteine and the closing phenylalanine or tryptophan.

CDR3 length	V gene	J gene	CDR3 protein
9	TRBV7-2	TRBJ1-1	ASSLGTDAF
13	TRBV1	TRBJ2-7	TSSLTIQPVYEQY
12	TRBV6-5	TRBJ1-2	ASRSRGGFYGYT
11	TRBV6-5	TRBJ2-7	ASPAASSYEQY
13	TRBV5-1	TRBJ2-1	ASSFGQGARSEQF
11	TRBV24-1	TRBJ1-1	ATSDLWNTEAF
14	TRBV5-8	TRBJ2-3	ASTTGWESSTDTQY
14	TRBV5-1	TRBJ2-3	ASSLTSGGLADTQY
13	TRBV19	TRBJ1-4	ASSFLTGHNEKLF
8	TRBV6-5	TRBJ1-2	AGQGAGYT
12	TRBV27	TRBJ1-1	ASRTDRANTEAF